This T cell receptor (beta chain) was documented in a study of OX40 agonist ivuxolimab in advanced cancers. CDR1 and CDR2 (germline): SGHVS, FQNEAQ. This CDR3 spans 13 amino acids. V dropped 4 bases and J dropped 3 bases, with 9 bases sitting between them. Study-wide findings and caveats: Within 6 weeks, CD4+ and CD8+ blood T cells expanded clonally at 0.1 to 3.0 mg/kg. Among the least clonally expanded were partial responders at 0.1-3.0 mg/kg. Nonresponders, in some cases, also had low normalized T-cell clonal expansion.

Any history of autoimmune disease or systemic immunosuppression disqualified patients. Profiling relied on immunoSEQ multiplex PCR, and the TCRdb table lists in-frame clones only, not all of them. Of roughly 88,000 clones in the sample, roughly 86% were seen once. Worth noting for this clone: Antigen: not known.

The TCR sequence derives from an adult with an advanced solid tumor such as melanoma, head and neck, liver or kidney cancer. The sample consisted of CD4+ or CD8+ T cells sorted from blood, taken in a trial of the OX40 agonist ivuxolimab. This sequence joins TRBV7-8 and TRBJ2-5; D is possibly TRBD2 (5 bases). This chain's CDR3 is CASSSLVEETQYF. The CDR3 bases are TGTGCCAGCAGCTCACTAGTTGAAGAGACCCAGTACTTC. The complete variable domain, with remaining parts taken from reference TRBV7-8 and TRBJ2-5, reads GAGVSQSPRYKVAKRGQDVALRCDPISGHVSLFWYQQALGQGPEFLTYFQNEAQLDKSGLPSDRFFAERPEGSVSTLKIQRTQQEDSAVYLCASSSLVEETQYFGPGTRLLVL.